This T cell receptor (beta chain) emerged from a study of cytomegalovirus exposure and HLA in healthy donors. The study's findings and limits: Follow-up analysis later connected one missense variant in DCLRE1C with trimming of TCR beta V- and J-genes. Rarity characterized most TCR sequences, yet some public TCRs appeared in many donors. Data from an earlier analysis indicated that most TCR beta V segments were productive either about 87% or about 30% of the time. Most CMV-associated TCR beta chains were later found to appear HLA-restricted.

Primers: 60 Vbeta forward and 13 Jbeta reverse. Measured with immunoSEQ multiplex PCR; TCRdb has only the in-frame clones, and not every one. The repertoire holds around 130,000 clones, with over 75% as singletons. Germline CDR1 SNHLY, CDR2 FYNNEI. The ends lost 4 bases at V and 4 bases at J; junction bases unmatched: 7. This CDR3 spans 15 amino acids. Worth noting for this clone: What it recognizes is unknown.

The TCR originated in a middle-aged woman in good health and CMV-seronegative. The chain couples TRBV2 to TRBJ1-5; TRBD1 aligns across 7 bases. Sequenced sample: PBMCs. CDR3 residues: CASSVEGAVNQPQHF. The CDR3 bases are TGTGCCAGCAGTGTGGAGGGGGCGGTTAATCAGCCCCAGCATTTT.